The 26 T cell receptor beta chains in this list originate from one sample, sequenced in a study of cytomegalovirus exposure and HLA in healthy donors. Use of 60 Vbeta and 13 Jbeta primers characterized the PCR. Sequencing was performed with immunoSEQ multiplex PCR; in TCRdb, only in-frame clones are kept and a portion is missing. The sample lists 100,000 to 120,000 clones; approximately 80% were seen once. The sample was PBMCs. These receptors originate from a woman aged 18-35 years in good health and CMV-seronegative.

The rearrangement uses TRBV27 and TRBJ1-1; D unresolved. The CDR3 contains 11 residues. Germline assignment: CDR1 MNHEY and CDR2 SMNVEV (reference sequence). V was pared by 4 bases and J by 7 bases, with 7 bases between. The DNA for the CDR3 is TGTGCCAGCAGTTCGGGAATTGAAGCTTTCTTT. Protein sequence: CASSSGIEAFF.

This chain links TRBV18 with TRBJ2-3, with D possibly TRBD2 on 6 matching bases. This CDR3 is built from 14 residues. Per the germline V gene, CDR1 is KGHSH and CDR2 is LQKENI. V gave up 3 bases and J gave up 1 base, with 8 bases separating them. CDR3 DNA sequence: TGTGCCAGCTCACCCGGGACTCGCACAGATACGCAGTATTTT. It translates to CASSPGTRTDTQYF.

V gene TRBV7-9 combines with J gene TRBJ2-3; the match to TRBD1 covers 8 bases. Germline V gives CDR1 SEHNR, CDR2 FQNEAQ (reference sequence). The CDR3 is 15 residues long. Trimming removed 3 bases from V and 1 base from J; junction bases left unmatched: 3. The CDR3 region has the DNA TGTGCCAGCAGCTTCCCGGGACAGGGCACAGATACGCAGTATTTT. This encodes CASSFPGQGTDTQYF.

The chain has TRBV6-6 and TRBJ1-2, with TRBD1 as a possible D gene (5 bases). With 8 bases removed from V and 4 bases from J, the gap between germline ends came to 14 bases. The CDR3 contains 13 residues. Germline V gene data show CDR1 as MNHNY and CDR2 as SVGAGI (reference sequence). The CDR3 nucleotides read TGTGCCAGCCTTCGTGGGGCCAGCTATGGCTACACCTTC. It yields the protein CASLRGASYGYTF.

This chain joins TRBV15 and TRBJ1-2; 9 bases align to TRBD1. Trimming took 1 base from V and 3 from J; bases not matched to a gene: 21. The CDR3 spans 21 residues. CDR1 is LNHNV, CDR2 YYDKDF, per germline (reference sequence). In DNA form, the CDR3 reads TGTGCCACCAGCAGAGGAATTAAAGGACAGGGGATCTACCGGGCGGACTATGGCTACACCTTC. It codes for CATSRGIKGQGIYRADYGYTF.

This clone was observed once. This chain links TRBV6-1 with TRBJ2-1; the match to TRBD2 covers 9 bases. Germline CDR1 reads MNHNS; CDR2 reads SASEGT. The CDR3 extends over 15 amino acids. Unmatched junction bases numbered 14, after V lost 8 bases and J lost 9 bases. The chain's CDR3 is CASDDLAGVSGEQFF. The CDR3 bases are TGTGCCAGCGATGATTTAGCGGGAGTAAGTGGTGAGCAGTTCTTC.

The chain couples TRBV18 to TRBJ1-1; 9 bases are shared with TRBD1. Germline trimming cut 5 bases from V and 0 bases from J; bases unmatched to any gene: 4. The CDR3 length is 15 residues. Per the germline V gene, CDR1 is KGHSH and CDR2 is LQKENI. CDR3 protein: CASSVGQGMNTEAFF. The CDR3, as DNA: TGTGCCAGCTCAGTCGGACAGGGGATGAACACTGAAGCTTTCTTT.

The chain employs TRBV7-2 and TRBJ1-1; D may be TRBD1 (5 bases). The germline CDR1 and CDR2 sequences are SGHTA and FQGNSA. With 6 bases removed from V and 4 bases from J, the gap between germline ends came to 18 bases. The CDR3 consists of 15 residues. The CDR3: CASRRGGLRGTEAFF. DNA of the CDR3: TGTGCCAGCAGGCGGGGGGGGTTAAGAGGCACTGAAGCTTTCTTT.

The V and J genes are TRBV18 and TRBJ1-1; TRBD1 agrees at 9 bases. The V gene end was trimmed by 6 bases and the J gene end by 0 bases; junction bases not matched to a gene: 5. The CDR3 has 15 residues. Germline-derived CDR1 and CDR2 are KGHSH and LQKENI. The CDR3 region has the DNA TGTGCCAGCTCGCCGGACAGGGGCCTGAACACTGAAGCTTTCTTT. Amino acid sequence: CASSPDRGLNTEAFF.

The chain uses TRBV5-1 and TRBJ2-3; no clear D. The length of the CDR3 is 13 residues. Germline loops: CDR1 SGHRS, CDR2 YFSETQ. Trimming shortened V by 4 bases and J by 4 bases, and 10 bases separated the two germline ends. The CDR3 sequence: CASSPLPADTQYF. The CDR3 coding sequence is TGCGCCAGCAGCCCCCTGCCGGCAGATACGCAGTATTTT.

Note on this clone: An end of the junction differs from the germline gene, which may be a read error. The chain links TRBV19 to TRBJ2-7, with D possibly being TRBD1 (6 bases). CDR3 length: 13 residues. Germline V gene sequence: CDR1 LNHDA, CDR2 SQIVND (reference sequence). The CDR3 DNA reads TGTGCCAGCAGTAACAGGGTTTCCTACGAGCAGTACTTC. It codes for CASSNRVSYEQYF.

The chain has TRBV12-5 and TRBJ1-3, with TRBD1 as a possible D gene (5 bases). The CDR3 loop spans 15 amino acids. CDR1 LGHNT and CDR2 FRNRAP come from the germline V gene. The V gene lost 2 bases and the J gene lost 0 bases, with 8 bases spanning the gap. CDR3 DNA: TGTGCTAGTGGTTTGAGCAGGGCCTCTGGAAACACCATATATTTT. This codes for CASGLSRASGNTIYF.

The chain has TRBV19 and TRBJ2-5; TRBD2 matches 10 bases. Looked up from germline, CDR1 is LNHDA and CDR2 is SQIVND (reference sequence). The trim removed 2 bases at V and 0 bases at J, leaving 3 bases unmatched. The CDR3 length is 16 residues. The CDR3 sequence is CASSIRGLAYQETQYF. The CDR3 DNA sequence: TGTGCCAGTAGTATACGGGGACTAGCGTACCAAGAGACCCAGTACTTC.

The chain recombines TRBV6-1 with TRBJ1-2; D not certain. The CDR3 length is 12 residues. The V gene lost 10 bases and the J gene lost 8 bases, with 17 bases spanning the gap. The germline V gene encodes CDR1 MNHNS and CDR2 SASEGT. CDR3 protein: CATMTGERGYTF. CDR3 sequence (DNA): TGTGCCACCATGACGGGAGAAAGGGGCTACACCTTC.

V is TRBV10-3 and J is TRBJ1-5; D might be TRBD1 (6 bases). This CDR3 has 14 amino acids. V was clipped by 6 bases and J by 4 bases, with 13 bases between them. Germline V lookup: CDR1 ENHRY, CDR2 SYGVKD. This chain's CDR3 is CAISSGTLNQPQHF. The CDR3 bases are TGTGCCATCAGCTCCGGGACACTTAATCAGCCCCAGCATTTT.

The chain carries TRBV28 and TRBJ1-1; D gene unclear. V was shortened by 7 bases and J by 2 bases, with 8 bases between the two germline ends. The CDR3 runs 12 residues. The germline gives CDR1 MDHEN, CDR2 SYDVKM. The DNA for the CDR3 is TGTGCCAGCATATCGTCCAACACTGAAGCTTTCTTT. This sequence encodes CASISSNTEAFF.

This CDR3 reads CASSLGLAGGPSVPDTQYF. In nucleotides, the CDR3 is TGTGCCAGCAGCTTGGGACTAGCGGGGGGGCCGAGCGTTCCAGATACGCAGTATTTT. This chain joins TRBV7-9 and TRBJ2-3; 16 bases align to TRBD2. CDR1 SEHNR and CDR2 FQNEAQ come from the germline V gene (reference sequence). The CDR3 spans 19 residues. J was trimmed by 4 bases and V by 3 bases; bases with no gene match: 10. Filled out from reference TRBV7-9 and TRBJ2-3, the complete variable domain reads DTGVSQNPRHKITKRGQNVTFRCDPISEHNRLYWYRQTLGQGPEFLTYFQNEAQLEKSRLLSDRFSAERPKGSFSTLEIQRTEQGDSAMYLCASSLGLAGGPSVPDTQYFGPGTRLTVL.

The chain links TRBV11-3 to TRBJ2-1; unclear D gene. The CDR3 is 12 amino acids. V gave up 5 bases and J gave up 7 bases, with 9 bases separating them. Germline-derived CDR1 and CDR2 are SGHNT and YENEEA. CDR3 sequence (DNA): TGTGCCAGCAGCCCAACATCGAATGAGCAGTTCTTC. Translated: CASSPTSNEQFF. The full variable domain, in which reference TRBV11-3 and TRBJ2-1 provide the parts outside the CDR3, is EAGVVQSPRYKIIEKKQPVAFWCNPISGHNTLYWYLQNLGQGPELLIRYENEEAVDDSQLPKDRFSAERLKGVDSTLKIQPAELGDSAVYLCASSPTSNEQFFGPGTRLTVL.

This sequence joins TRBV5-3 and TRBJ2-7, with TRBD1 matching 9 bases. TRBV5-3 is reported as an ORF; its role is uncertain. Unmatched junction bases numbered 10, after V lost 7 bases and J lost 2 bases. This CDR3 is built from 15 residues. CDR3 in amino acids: CARFLPGQGPYEQYV. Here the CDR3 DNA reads TGTGCCAGATTCTTACCGGGACAGGGCCCCTACGAGCAGTACGTC.

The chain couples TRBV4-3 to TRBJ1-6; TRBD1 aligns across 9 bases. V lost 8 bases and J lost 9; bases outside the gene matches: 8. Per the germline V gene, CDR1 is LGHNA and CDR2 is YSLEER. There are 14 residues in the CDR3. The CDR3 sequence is CASVYRDRVSPLHF. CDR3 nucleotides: TGCGCCAGCGTTTACCGGGACAGGGTTTCACCCCTCCACTTT.

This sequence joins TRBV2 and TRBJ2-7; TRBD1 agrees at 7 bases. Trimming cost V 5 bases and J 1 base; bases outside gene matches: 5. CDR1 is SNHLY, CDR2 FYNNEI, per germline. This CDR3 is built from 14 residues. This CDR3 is CASSRWDRSYEQYV. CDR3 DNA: TGTGCCAGCAGTAGATGGGACAGATCCTACGAGCAGTACGTC.

The CDR3 protein is CASSVGGAGFDEQFF. The CDR3, as DNA: TGTGCCAGCAGCGTGGGGGGGGCTGGGTTCGATGAGCAGTTCTTC. The chain combines TRBV9 with TRBJ2-1, with a weak D call TRBD2 (7 bases). This CDR3 spans 15 amino acids. Between the trimmed V and J ends, which lost 2 bases and 8 bases, there was a span of 17 bases. From germline, CDR1 is SGDLS and CDR2 YYNGEE.

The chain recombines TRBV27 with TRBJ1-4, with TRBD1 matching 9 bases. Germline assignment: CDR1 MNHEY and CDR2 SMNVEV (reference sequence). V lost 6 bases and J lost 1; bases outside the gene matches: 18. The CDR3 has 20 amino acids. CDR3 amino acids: CASRLWAPGQGGETNEKLFF. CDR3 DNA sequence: TGTGCCAGCAGGCTATGGGCCCCGGGACAGGGAGGTGAAACTAATGAAAAACTGTTTTTT. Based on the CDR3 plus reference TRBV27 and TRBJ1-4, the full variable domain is EAQVTQNPRYLITVTGKKLTVTCSQNMNHEYMSWYRQDPGLGLRQIYYSMNVEVTDKGDVPEGYKVSRKEKRNFPLILESPSPNQTSLYFCASRLWAPGQGGETNEKLFFGSGTQLSVL.

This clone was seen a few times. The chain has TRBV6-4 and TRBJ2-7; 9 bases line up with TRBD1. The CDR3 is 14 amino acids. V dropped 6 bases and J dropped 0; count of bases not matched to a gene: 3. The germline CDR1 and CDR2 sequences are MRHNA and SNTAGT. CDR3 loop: CASRGDRDSYEQYV. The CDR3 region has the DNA TGTGCCAGCAGGGGGGACAGGGACTCCTACGAGCAGTACGTC.

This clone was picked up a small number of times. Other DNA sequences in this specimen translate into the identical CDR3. CDR3 protein: CASSSDRGPGNTIYF. The DNA of the CDR3 is TGTGCCAGCAGCTCTGACAGGGGACCCGGAAACACCATATATTTT. J is TRBJ1-3 and V is TRBV7-2; 8 nucleotides agree with TRBD1. The ends lost 4 bases at V and 4 bases at J; junction bases unmatched: 6. This CDR3 spans 15 amino acids. Germline V gene sequence: CDR1 SGHTA, CDR2 FQGNSA.

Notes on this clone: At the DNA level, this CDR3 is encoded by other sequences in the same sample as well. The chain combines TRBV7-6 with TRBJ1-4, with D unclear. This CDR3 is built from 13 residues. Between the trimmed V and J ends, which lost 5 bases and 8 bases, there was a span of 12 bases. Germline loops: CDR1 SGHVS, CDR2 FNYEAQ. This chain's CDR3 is CASSLDRGEKLFF. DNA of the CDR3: TGTGCCAGCAGCCTCGACCGAGGGGAAAAACTGTTTTTT.